The T cell receptor (beta chain) described here comes from a study of blood T cell repertoires in COVID-19. Generated by immunoSEQ multiplex PCR, the TCRdb table keeps only in-frame clones and is missing some. The repertoire holds around 290,000 clones, with approximately 91% as singletons. The CDR3 is 14 amino acids. Germline V CDR1 and CDR2: SEHNR, FQNEAQ (reference sequence). The ends were cut back, 6 bases at V and 0 bases at J, with 9 bases in the middle. The receptor was isolated from a middle-aged woman who had recovered from COVID-19. Sequenced material: PBMCs or T cells enriched from blood (not recorded which). The chain is built from TRBV7-9 and TRBJ1-3, with D possibly matching TRBD1 (5 bases). CDR3 bases: TGTGCCAGCAGGGCGACAGTCTCTGGAAACACCATATATTTT. Amino acids: CASRATVSGNTIYF.